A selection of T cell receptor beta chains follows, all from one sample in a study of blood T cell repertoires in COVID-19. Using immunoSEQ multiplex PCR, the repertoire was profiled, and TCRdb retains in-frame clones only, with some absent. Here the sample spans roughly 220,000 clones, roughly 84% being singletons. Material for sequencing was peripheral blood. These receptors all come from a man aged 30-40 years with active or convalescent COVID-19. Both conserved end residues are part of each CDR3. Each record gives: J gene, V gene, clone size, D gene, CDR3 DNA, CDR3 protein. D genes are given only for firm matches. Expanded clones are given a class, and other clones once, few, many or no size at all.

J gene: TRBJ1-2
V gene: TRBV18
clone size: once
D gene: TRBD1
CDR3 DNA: TGTGCCAGCTCCGGACAGGGCGATGGCTACACCTTC
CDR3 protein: CASSGQGDGYTF

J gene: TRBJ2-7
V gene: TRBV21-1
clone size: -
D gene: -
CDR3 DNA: TGTGCCAGCAGCACCAAACGGCAGGGACAGGGCTACGAGCAGTACTTC
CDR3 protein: CASSTKRQGQGYEQYF

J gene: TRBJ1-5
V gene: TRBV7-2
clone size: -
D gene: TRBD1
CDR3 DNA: TGTGCCAGCAGCCCTCAGACAGGGACCCAGCCCCAGCATTTT
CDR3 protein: CASSPQTGTQPQHF

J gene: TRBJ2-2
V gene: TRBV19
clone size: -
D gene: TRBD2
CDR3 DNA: TGTGCCAGTAATAGCGGGATGAGTACCGGGGAGCTGTTTTTT
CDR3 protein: CASNSGMSTGELFF

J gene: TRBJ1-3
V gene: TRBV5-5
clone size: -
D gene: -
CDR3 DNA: TGTGCCAGCAGCCTGGTGACAATAAACACCATATATTTT
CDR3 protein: CASSLVTINTIYF

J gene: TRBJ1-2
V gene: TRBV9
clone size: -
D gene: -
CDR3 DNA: TGTGCCAGCAGCCCCCGGGGGGCGGTTTCGTTCGGCTACACCTTC
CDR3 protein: CASSPRGAVSFGYTF

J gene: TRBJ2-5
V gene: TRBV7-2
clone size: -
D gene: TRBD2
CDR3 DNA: TGTGCCAGCAGCTTAAGGTTATGGACTAGCTCAGGAGGAGAGACCCAGTACTTC
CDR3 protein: CASSLRLWTSSGGETQYF

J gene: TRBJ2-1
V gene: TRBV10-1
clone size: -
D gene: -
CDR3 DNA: TGCGCCAGCAATCGGGACATCACAAGTGAGCAGTTCTTC
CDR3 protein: CASNRDITSEQFF

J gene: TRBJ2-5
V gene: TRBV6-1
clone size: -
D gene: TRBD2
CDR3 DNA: TGTGCCAGCAGTGAAGTAACCGGGGGGGGAAAGACCCAGTACTTC
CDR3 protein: CASSEVTGGGKTQYF

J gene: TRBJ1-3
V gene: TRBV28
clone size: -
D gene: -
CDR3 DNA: TGTGCCAGCAGCCTTTCCCGGGAAAGCTCTGGAAACACCATATATTTT
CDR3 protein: CASSLSRESSGNTIYF

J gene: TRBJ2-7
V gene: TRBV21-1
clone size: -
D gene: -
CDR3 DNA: TGTGCCAGCAGGCGCAGGGGTTACGAGCAGTACTTC
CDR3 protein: CASRRRGYEQYF

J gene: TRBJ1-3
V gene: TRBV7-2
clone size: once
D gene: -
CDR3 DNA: TGTGCCAGCAGCAGGGGGACGGACACCATATATTTT
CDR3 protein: CASSRGTDTIYF

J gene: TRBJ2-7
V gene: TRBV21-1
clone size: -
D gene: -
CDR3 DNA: TGTGCCAGCAGCAAATTGAGGAGCGGGAGGTCGTACGAGCAGTACTTC
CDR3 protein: CASSKLRSGRSYEQYF

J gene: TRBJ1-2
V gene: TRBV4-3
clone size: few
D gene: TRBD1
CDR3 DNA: TGCGCCAGCAGCCAATTCCCGACGGGACAGGGGGCGTGGGGCTACACCTTC
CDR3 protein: CASSQFPTGQGAWGYTF

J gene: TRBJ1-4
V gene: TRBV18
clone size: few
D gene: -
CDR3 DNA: TGTGCCAGCTCACCGACCCCGACAGCAACTAATGAAAAACTGTTTTTT
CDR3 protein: CASSPTPTATNEKLFF

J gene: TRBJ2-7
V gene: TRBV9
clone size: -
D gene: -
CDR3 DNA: TGTGCCAGCAGCCCACGGACACGTTCCTACGAGCAGTACTTC
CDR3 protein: CASSPRTRSYEQYF

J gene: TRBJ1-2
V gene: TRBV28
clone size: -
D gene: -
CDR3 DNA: TGTGCCAGCAGTATCCCCGGGAGCAGCGACTTGAGCTACACCTTC
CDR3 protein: CASSIPGSSDLSYTF

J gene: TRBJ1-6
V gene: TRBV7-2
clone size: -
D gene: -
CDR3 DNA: TGTGCCAGCAGCCCAGGACAGCCCAGGGAAAATTCACCCCTCCACTTT
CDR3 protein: CASSPGQPRENSPLHF

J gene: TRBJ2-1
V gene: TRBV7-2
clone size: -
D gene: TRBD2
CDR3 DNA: TGTGCCAGCAGCCAATTTTGGACTAGCGGCGATGAGCAGTTCTTC
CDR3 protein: CASSQFWTSGDEQFF

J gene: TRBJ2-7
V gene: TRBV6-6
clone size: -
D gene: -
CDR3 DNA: TGTGCCAGCAGCCCCCAGGGGAAAACCTACGAGCAGTACTTC
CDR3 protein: CASSPQGKTYEQYF

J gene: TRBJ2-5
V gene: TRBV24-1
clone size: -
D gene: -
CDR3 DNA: TGTGCCACCTCCAGGGGAGAGACCCAGTACTTC
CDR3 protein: CATSRGETQYF

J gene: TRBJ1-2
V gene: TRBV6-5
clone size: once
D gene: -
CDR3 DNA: TGTGCCAGCAGCCGGGGGGTTAACTATGGCTACACCTTC
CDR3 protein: CASSRGVNYGYTF

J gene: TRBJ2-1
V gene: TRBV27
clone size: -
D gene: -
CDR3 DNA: TGTGCCAGCGGACTCCCTCGCGGGCAGTTCTTC
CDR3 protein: CASGLPRGQFF

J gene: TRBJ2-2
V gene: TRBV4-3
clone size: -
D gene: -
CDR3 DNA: TGCGCCAGCAGCCAAGATCAGGGATTGGCCGGGGAGCTGTTTTTT
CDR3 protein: CASSQDQGLAGELFF